The 26 T cell receptor beta chains listed next were all sequenced from one sample in a study of response to subunit inactivated influenza vaccine (dated by TCRdb to the late 2010s). Receptors were amplified or captured by RT-PCR. The listed sequencing device is Illumina HiSeq 2500. TCRdb's own reprocessing of the public reads used fastp at Q25 and MiXCR and kept productive beta chains. Entries that share a CDR3 protein sequence are merged under the most common genes and DNA. The sample yields some 550,000 distinct CDR3 sequences; approximately 20% were counted once. 2.5% to 3% of the sample goes to the ten largest clones. These same data were also listed under a study on T cells expressing NK-cell markers. That second publication adds: 5'RACE template switching, by which a universal primer site and unique molecular identifiers were added, was used to make TCR beta cDNA libraries.

This specimen was CD4+ T cells sorted from PBMCs, taken about 12 days after vaccination. These receptors all come from a man between 45 and 60 years old who received an inactivated influenza vaccine. Donor details come from another sample of the same person, matched by shared clones.

This clonotype was counted only a few times. The gene calls are TRBV6-2 or TRBV6-3 and TRBJ2-3, with D possibly being TRBD1 or TRBD2 (7 bases each). The V end lost 5 bases, the J end lost 0 bases, and 15 bases lay between the germline ends. The CDR3 length is 16 residues. Germline V gene data show CDR1 as MNHEY and CDR2 as SVGEGT. CDR3 region: CASSGLGGSSTDTQYF. In DNA, the CDR3 is TGTGCCAGCAGTGGACTAGGGGGCAGTAGCACAGATACGCAGTATTTT.

This clonotype was seen only a few times. V gene TRBV29-1 combines with J gene TRBJ2-1; tentatively, D is TRBD1 (6 bases). This CDR3 has 14 amino acids. The V end lost 7 bases, the J end lost 4 bases, and 17 bases lay between the germline ends. CDR1 is SQVTM, CDR2 ANQGSEA, per germline. The CDR3 spells CSATGSPLYNEQFF. The CDR3 nucleotides are TGCAGCGCTACAGGGAGCCCTCTATACAATGAGCAGTTCTTC.

CDR3 in DNA: TGCAGCGTTGGGGACAGGCTGGCCTACGAGCAGTACTTC. Residues: CSVGDRLAYEQYF. The chain combines TRBV29-1 with TRBJ2-7, with 8 bases fitting TRBD1. The length of the CDR3 is 13 residues. Germline V gene sequence: CDR1 SQVTM, CDR2 ANQGSEA. V shed 4 bases, J shed 2 bases, and the junction held 4 bases outside the gene matches.

V and J are TRBV29-1 and TRBJ2-1; D call uncertain. From germline, CDR1 is SQVTM and CDR2 ANQGSEA. The V gene lost 7 bases and the J gene lost 0 bases, with 13 bases spanning the gap. This CDR3 is 14 amino acids long. The CDR3 DNA is TGCAGCGCCAGCCTCGAGAGCTCCTACAATGAGCAGTTCTTC. Its protein product is CSASLESSYNEQFF.

This chain uses TRBV29-1 with TRBJ1-1, with D unclear. Germline V gene sequence: CDR1 SQVTM, CDR2 ANQGSEA. Trimming removed 3 bases at V and 4 bases at J, with 15 bases between. This CDR3 has 14 residues. In DNA form, the CDR3 reads TGCAGCGTTGATGGGTTTGGGGTGGGCACTGAAGCTTTCTTT. Amino acid sequence: CSVDGFGVGTEAFF.

This chain uses TRBV9 with TRBJ2-7; 7 nucleotides match TRBD1. The V gene end was trimmed by 0 bases and the J gene end by 4 bases; junction bases not matched to a gene: 7. The CDR3 covers 15 residues. CDR1 and CDR2 (germline): SGDLS, YYNGEE. The CDR3 protein is CASSVAPQGVYEQYF. In nucleotides, the CDR3 is TGTGCCAGCAGCGTAGCTCCCCAGGGGGTGTACGAGCAGTACTTC.

This clonotype was recorded a few times. The J gene is TRBJ1-2, the V gene TRBV12-3 or TRBV12-4, with 8 bases fitting TRBD1. The CDR3 contains 12 residues. V lost 4 bases to trimming and J lost 8 bases; unmatched junction nucleotides: 3. CDR3: CASSSGGRGYTF. CDR3 nucleotide sequence: TGTGCCAGCAGTTCAGGGGGCCGCGGCTACACCTTC.

The J gene is TRBJ2-1, the V gene TRBV2, with D maybe TRBD2 (5 bases). Germline V CDR1 and CDR2: SNHLY, FYNNEI. The CDR3 has 14 residues. Trimming stripped 2 bases from V and 4 bases from J, with 9 bases between. The CDR3: CASSEWTGYNEQFF. CDR3 coding DNA: TGTGCCAGCAGTGAATGGACGGGGTACAATGAGCAGTTCTTC.

The chain combines TRBV9 with TRBJ2-1, with 11 nucleotides matching TRBD2. CDR3 size: 16 residues. CDR1 SGDLS and CDR2 YYNGEE come from the germline V gene. With 2 bases clipped from V and 4 bases from J, the junction kept 5 bases outside the gene matches. The CDR3 bases are TGTGCCAGCAGCGTCTCTAGCGGGAGGCTTTACAATGAGCAGTTCTTC. This gives the protein CASSVSSGRLYNEQFF.

V and J are TRBV29-1 and TRBJ2-2; 12 bases line up with TRBD1. Germline loops: CDR1 SQVTM, CDR2 ANQGSEA. The CDR3 spans 16 residues. V lost 1 base, J lost 6 bases, and 6 bases stayed unmatched. CDR3 amino acids: CSVEGGTGGAPGELFF. The CDR3 coding sequence is TGCAGCGTTGAAGGTGGGACAGGGGGCGCCCCCGGGGAGCTGTTTTTT.

V is TRBV4-3 and J is TRBJ2-7; 9 nucleotides line up with TRBD1. V lost 0 bases, J lost 2 bases, and 8 bases stayed unmatched. The CDR3 consists of 17 residues. CDR1 is LGHNA, CDR2 YSLEER, per germline. DNA for the CDR3: TGCGCCAGCAGCCAAGATACGGACAGGGGAGCAACCTACGAGCAGTACTTC. Translating it yields CASSQDTDRGATYEQYF.

This clonotype has more than one count but fewer than ten. This sequence joins TRBV3-1 and TRBJ2-3; D gene ambiguous. Trimming took 0 bases from V and 2 from J, leaving 18 bases between them. This CDR3 is built from 18 residues. Germline-derived CDR1 and CDR2 are LGHDT and YNNKEL (reference sequence). The CDR3 spells CASSQDPLSTWYTDTQYF. For the CDR3, the DNA is TGTGCCAGCAGCCAAGACCCCCTGAGCACATGGTACACAGATACGCAGTATTTT.

The rearrangement uses TRBV18 and TRBJ2-4; TRBD1 agrees at 7 bases. The CDR3 is 13 amino acids. Germline V gene lookup returns CDR1 KGHSH and CDR2 LQKENI. Trimming cost V 0 bases and J 12 bases; bases outside gene matches: 5. CDR3 loop: CASSPPSRQGQYF. CDR3 in DNA: TGTGCCAGCTCACCACCGTCTCGACAGGGTCAGTACTTC.

There are a few counts of this clonotype. The rearrangement joins TRBV20-1 to TRBJ1-2, with 8 nucleotides matching TRBD1. This CDR3 spans 12 amino acids. CDR1 and CDR2 (germline): DFQATT, SNEGSKA (reference sequence). In DNA, the CDR3 is TGCAGCTTCTCAGGGGGCGCTGTAGGCTACACCTTC. Encoded protein: CSFSGGAVGYTF.

This clonotype came up once. This chain uses TRBV7-3 with TRBJ2-7; 10 nucleotides line up with TRBD2. CDR1 and CDR2 (germline): SGHTA, FQGTGA. V was pared by 5 bases and J by 5 bases, with 6 bases of the junction left unmatched. This CDR3 is built from 14 residues. CDR3: CASSTSGRVNEQYF. As DNA, the CDR3 is TGTGCCAGCAGCACGAGCGGGAGGGTAAACGAGCAGTACTTC.

This clonotype was counted a few times. This rearrangement joins TRBV29-1 to TRBJ2-7, with 8 bases matching TRBD2. Trimming took 5 bases from V and 0 from J; bases not matched to a gene: 3. The CDR3 loop spans 13 amino acids. Germline V gene data show CDR1 as SQVTM and CDR2 as ANQGSEA. CDR3 in amino acids: CSVPGGSSYEQYF. CDR3 bases: TGCAGCGTTCCGGGGGGGAGCTCCTACGAGCAGTACTTC.

This clonotype was detected only a few times. The V gene is TRBV7-9, the J gene TRBJ1-5; D gene unclear. There are 14 residues in the CDR3. The V end was cut by 6 bases, the J end by 6 bases, with 15 bases between. Germline values: CDR1 SEHNR, CDR2 FQNEAQ (reference sequence). CDR3 in amino acids: CASSPEEGSQPQHF. The CDR3 DNA reads TGTGCCAGCAGTCCGGAGGAGGGTAGTCAGCCCCAGCATTTT.

This chain links TRBV3-1 with TRBJ1-1; the D is unclear. V was shortened by 8 bases and J by 6 bases, with 13 bases between the two germline ends. Germline CDR1 reads LGHDT; CDR2 reads YNNKEL (reference sequence). The CDR3 runs to 12 residues. CDR3 protein: CASAGGRAEAFF. CDR3 bases: TGTGCCAGCGCAGGAGGGAGGGCTGAAGCTTTCTTT.

This clonotype was seen only a few times. V gene TRBV28 combines with J gene TRBJ2-5, with 10 bases matching TRBD2. The CDR3 spans 17 residues. Germline V CDR1 and CDR2: MDHEN, SYDVKM. V was pared by 5 bases and J by 5 bases, with 14 bases of the junction left unmatched. The CDR3 nucleotides read TGTGCCAGCAGTCCCCGCACCCGACTAGCGGGTACGGAGACCCAGTACTTC. It yields the protein CASSPRTRLAGTETQYF.

The J gene is TRBJ2-7, the V gene TRBV7-8; TRBD1 agrees at 11 bases. Germline V gene lookup returns CDR1 SGHVS and CDR2 FQNEAQ. This CDR3 region has 15 residues. V was clipped by 4 bases and J by 7 bases; unmatched bases: 9. The CDR3 DNA is TGTGCCAGCAGCTCATCCGGGACAGGGGGTCGGGAGCAGTACTTC. Encoded protein: CASSSSGTGGREQYF.

There are a few counts of this clonotype. The V gene is TRBV7-2, the J gene TRBJ2-1, with D tentatively TRBD1 (6 bases). Germline V gene data show CDR1 as SGHTA and CDR2 as FQGNSA. Deletions cut 5 bases from V and 9 bases from J, with 14 bases between. This CDR3 has 13 amino acids. CDR3 coding DNA: TGTGCCAGCAGCCCTGTGGGGGCGGGTGAGCAGTTCTTC. Translated: CASSPVGAGEQFF.

In this sample, this clonotype turned up a few times. CDR3 nucleotides: TGTGCCAGCAGCTCCCCTCTGGTCGACGAGCAGTACTTC. Protein sequence: CASSSPLVDEQYF. The chain links TRBV5-4 to TRBJ2-7; D gene uncertain. Germline V gene lookup returns CDR1 SGHNT and CDR2 YYREEE (reference sequence). Trimming took 3 bases from V and 5 from J, leaving 12 bases between them. The CDR3 has 13 amino acids.

The chain couples TRBV27 to TRBJ2-7, with D unresolved. Germline values: CDR1 MNHEY, CDR2 SMNVEV (reference sequence). The CDR3 loop spans 13 amino acids. Trimming took off 2 bases at V and 4 bases at J, with 9 bases between the two ends. This CDR3 reads CASSLERPYEQYF. The CDR3 DNA sequence: TGTGCCAGCAGTTTAGAGCGCCCATACGAGCAGTACTTC.

This rearrangement joins TRBV5-1 to TRBJ2-1, with D perhaps matching TRBD1 (7 bases). CDR3 length equals 14 residues. Germline CDR1 SGHRS, CDR2 YFSETQ. V lost 4 bases and J lost 9, with 17 bases in between. The CDR3 bases are TGCGCCAGCAGCCCGGAGGGGGCCTTCGGTGAGCAGTTCTTC. Translated, it gives CASSPEGAFGEQFF. Full variable domain (rest looked up from reference TRBV5-1 and TRBJ2-1): KAGVTQTPRYLIKTRGQQVTLSCSPISGHRSVSWYQQTPGQGLQFLFEYFSETQRNKGNFPGRFSGRQFSNSRSEMNVSTLELGDSALYLCASSPEGAFGEQFFGPGTRLTVL.

The CDR3 here is CASSQSGSRNQPQHF. The CDR3 coding sequence is TGCGCCAGCAGTCAATCGGGGAGTCGCAATCAGCCCCAGCATTTT. The chain combines TRBV23-1 with TRBJ1-5; no clear D. TRBV23-1 is sorted into the ORF group, with uncertain function. V lost 0 bases and J lost 2, with 8 bases in between. The CDR3 sequence is 15 residues long.

This clonotype was detected a few times. The rearrangement uses TRBV9 and TRBJ1-1; possible D gene TRBD1, 5 bases. The CDR3 has 13 amino acids. The V gene lost 0 bases and the J gene lost 3 bases, with 6 bases spanning the gap. Germline lookup yields CDR1 SGDLS and CDR2 YYNGEE. CDR3 amino acids: CASSVAGDTEAFF. CDR3 DNA sequence: TGTGCCAGCAGCGTAGCGGGGGACACTGAAGCTTTCTTT.